The present TCR beta chain was sequenced within a study of blood T cell repertoires in COVID-19. The germline gives CDR1 SGHNT, CDR2 YYREEE (reference sequence). The CDR3 sequence is 15 residues long. V was pared by 3 bases and J by 4 bases, with 7 bases of the junction left unmatched. This clone occurred a few times. Study processing details: The assay estimated nucleated cells by amplifying reference gene primers. The protocol was immunoSEQ multiplex PCR, while the TCRdb copy is restricted to in-frame clones and leaves out a portion. V, J and clone size were drawn from that table, and D and trimming were deduced from the DNA. The repertoire holds fewer than 85,000 clones, with about 70% as singletons.

Sequencing was performed on peripheral blood. The source is a man aged 55 to 70 with acute or convalescent COVID-19. V gene TRBV5-4 combines with J gene TRBJ1-1, with TRBD1 matching over 9 bases. The CDR3 sequence is CASSYPRQGGTEAFF. CDR3 sequence (DNA): TGTGCCAGCAGCTACCCCAGACAGGGGGGCACTGAAGCTTTCTTT. Full variable domain (rest looked up from reference TRBV5-4 and TRBJ1-1): ETGVTQSPTHLIKTRGQQVTLRCSSQSGHNTVSWYQQALGQGPQFIFQYYREEENGRGNFPPRFSGLQFPNYSSELNVNALELDDSALYLCASSYPRQGGTEAFFGQGTRLTVV.